This TCR beta chain was sequenced for a study of cytomegalovirus exposure and HLA in healthy donors. Study-level points and caveats: The study assumed roughly uniform donor sequencing depth for presence/absence analyses.

13 Jbeta primers and 60 Vbeta primers were used for the PCR. TCRdb keeps only in-frame clones here, not all; method: immunoSEQ multiplex PCR. The sample consists of about 150,000 clones, more than 70% of them appearing once. The CDR3 spans 16 residues. Trimming removed 5 bases from V and 4 bases from J; junction bases left unmatched: 14. Germline V gene lookup returns CDR1 SGHNT and CDR2 YYREEE (reference sequence). Concerning this clone itself: Its antigen remains unidentified.

V is TRBV5-4 and J is TRBJ1-2; 7 nucleotides agree with TRBD1. The TCR sequence derives from a woman aged 40 to 50 in good health and CMV-seropositive. The sequencing sample was made of PBMCs. CDR3: CASRPGGTEGLYGYTF. DNA of the CDR3: TGTGCCAGCAGACCGGGTGGGACAGAGGGCCTCTATGGCTACACCTTC.